The clone carrying this T cell receptor beta chain has a handful of counts. Its antigen remains unknown. The record originates from a study of vaccination and CD4 T cells after COVID-19. Study-level background: Among convalescent patients, a few were sampled at day 14 and at days 161 to 241 post-vaccination.

Time point described: late sampling 161 to 241 days after vaccination in a few convalescent patients. As for treatment: roughly 10-day PBMC culture with coronavirus spike peptide pools or control peptides (ViraFEST assay). Trimming stripped 7 bases from V and 0 bases from J, with 13 bases between. Germline CDR1 SGHTA, CDR2 FQGNSA. The length of the CDR3 is 15 residues. The Oncomine TCR Beta short-read assay sequenced DNA from cultured CD4+ T cells. TCRdb called the PCR reads again in MiXCR, with one record for every CDR3 protein. This table holds 20,000 to 25,000 distinct CDR3 sequences, 30% found once.

The gene calls are TRBV7-2 and TRBJ1-5; D perhaps matches TRBD1 (5 bases). This specimen was CD4+ T cells from blood, cultured in vitro, taken about 7 months after SARS-CoV-2 vaccination. This receptor was obtained from a human donor who had recovered from COVID-19. CDR3 region: CASTLGQASNQPQHF. Written as DNA, the CDR3 is TGTGCCAGCACCCTGGGGCAGGCTAGCAATCAGCCCCAGCATTTT.